The 4 T cell receptor beta chains below come from one sample, sequenced in a study of CD8+ T cells in alopecia areata. RNA, once extracted, was reverse transcribed into cDNA for use as the sequencing template. Profiling relied on immunoSEQ multiplex PCR, and the TCRdb table lists in-frame clones only, not all of them. The sample yields about 150,000 clones, roughly 58% seen once. Sequencing was performed on CD8+ T cells sorted from blood. All receptors derive from a human donor in good health.

The rearrangement links TRBV7-9 to TRBJ2-7; 9 bases are shared with TRBD1. Germline V lookup: CDR1 SEHNR, CDR2 FQNEAQ (reference sequence). This CDR3 is built from 12 residues. The J segment lost 4 bases and the V segment lost 8 bases, leaving 3 bases of the junction unmatched. CDR3: CASFGQGYEQYF. The CDR3 DNA reads as TGTGCCAGCTTCGGACAGGGGTACGAGCAGTACTTC.

V gene TRBV5-6 combines with J gene TRBJ2-1; D remains ambiguous. Trimming stripped 2 bases from V and 7 bases from J, with 10 bases between. CDR3 length: 13 residues. The V gene's germline CDR1 is SGHDT and CDR2 YYEEEE. CDR3 nucleotide sequence: TGTGCCAGCAGCTTCCTCTTGTATAATGAGCAGTTCTTC. Translation gives CASSFLLYNEQFF.

The chain uses TRBV7-9 and TRBJ2-2; 10 bases are shared with TRBD2. Germline CDR1 and CDR2: SEHNR and FQNEAQ (reference sequence). The CDR3 length is 16 residues. Germline trimming cut 5 bases from V and 2 bases from J; bases unmatched to any gene: 5. In DNA, the CDR3 is TGTGCCAGCAGCCCCCCACTAGCGGGAAACACCGGGGAGCTGTTTTTT. Translation: CASSPPLAGNTGELFF.

Only a few counts were recorded for this clone. This chain connects TRBV29-1 to TRBJ2-1; D is unclear. Germline V lookup: CDR1 SQVTM, CDR2 ANQGSEA. V lost 6 bases and J 0 bases, leaving 6 bases between the germline ends. The CDR3 totals 12 residues. The CDR3 DNA follows: TGCAGCGTCTACAGCTCCTACAATGAGCAGTTCTTC. This sequence encodes CSVYSSYNEQFF.